The 32 T cell receptor beta chains listed next were all sequenced from one sample in a study of T cell repertoires in cytomegalovirus infection. TCRdb independently ran MiXCR on the reads; one entry per CDR3 protein. Here the sample spans about 320,000 distinct CDR3 sequences, more than 8% being singletons. The sample comprised PBMCs. These receptor sequences come from a human donor in good health (CMV status not recorded). Some clones in this sample may be carry-over from other donors' samples.

This clonotype showed up many times. The J gene is TRBJ2-7, the V gene TRBV12-3 or TRBV12-4; weak D call: TRBD2 (5 bases). The germline V and J ends were trimmed by 0 bases and 4 bases, with 16 bases remaining between them. The CDR3 length is 16 residues. CDR3 protein: CASSLARVGSQYEQYF. The CDR3, as DNA: TGTGCCAGCAGTTTAGCGCGGGTGGGCTCCCAGTACGAGCAGTACTTC.

The table lists this clonotype with a few counts. The gene calls are TRBV13 and TRBJ1-2; TRBD1 matches 8 bases. CDR1 is PRHDT, CDR2 FYEKMQ, per germline (reference sequence). The CDR3 runs 14 residues. Unmatched junction bases numbered 5, after V lost 5 bases and J lost 3 bases. The CDR3 sequence: CASSPKTGDYGYTF. Here the CDR3 DNA reads TGTGCCAGCAGCCCCAAGACAGGGGACTATGGCTACACCTTC.

The V and J genes are TRBV7-9 and TRBJ2-7, with D possibly matching TRBD1 (6 bases). The germline V gene has CDR1 SEHNR and CDR2 FQNEAQ (reference sequence). This CDR3 spans 14 amino acids. V lost 5 bases to trimming and J lost 2 bases, with 13 bases between them. CDR3 residues: CASSQRQATYEQYF. In DNA form, the CDR3 reads TGTGCCAGCAGCCAGAGACAGGCAACCTACGAGCAGTACTTC.

The chain combines TRBV4-3 with TRBJ1-4, with no clear D. Trimming took off 0 bases at V and 0 bases at J, with 5 bases between the two ends. The CDR3 has 15 residues. Per the germline V gene, CDR1 is LGHNA and CDR2 is YSLEER. DNA of the CDR3: TGCGCCAGCAGCCAAGAACCAGCAACTAATGAAAAACTGTTTTTT. Translated: CASSQEPATNEKLFF.

This clonotype was seen many times. The rearrangement joins TRBV20-1 to TRBJ1-5; 8 nucleotides agree with TRBD1. Trimming cost V 7 bases and J 5 bases; bases outside gene matches: 10. Germline CDR1 DFQATT, CDR2 SNEGSKA (reference sequence). The CDR3 spans 14 residues. CDR3 DNA: TGCAGTGTCCCGGACAGGGTGGTCGATCAGCCCCAGCATTTT. Translated, it gives CSVPDRVVDQPQHF.

This clonotype was observed a handful of times. The rearrangement links TRBV7-3 to TRBJ1-1, with D perhaps TRBD1 (5 bases). Trimming removed 2 bases at V and 1 base at J, with 20 bases between. The CDR3 runs to 18 residues. Germline CDR1 and CDR2: SGHTA and FQGTGA. CDR3 loop: CASSLGWGRGRRNTEAFF. The CDR3 DNA reads TGTGCCAGCAGCTTAGGGTGGGGGAGGGGCAGGAGGAACACTGAAGCTTTCTTT.

This clonotype was seen a few times. The chain employs TRBV6-5 and TRBJ1-4; D ambiguous. V lost 6 bases and J 6 bases, leaving 11 bases between the germline ends. The CDR3 has 13 amino acids. The germline V gene encodes CDR1 MNHEY and CDR2 SVGAGI. CDR3 sequence reads: CASSRLPHEKLFF. CDR3 nucleotide sequence: TGTGCCAGCAGCAGGCTCCCTCATGAAAAACTGTTTTTT.

This clonotype has just a few counts. The chain joins TRBV25-1 to TRBJ1-5, with 8 bases lining up with TRBD1. The germline V gene encodes CDR1 MGHDK and CDR2 SYGVNS. J lost 5 bases, V lost 3 bases, and 3 bases had no gene match. The CDR3 runs to 14 residues. CDR3 sequence (DNA): TGTGCCAGCAGTGAGGCAGGGGGCCATCAGCCCCAGCATTTT. This encodes CASSEAGGHQPQHF.

This clonotype was seen at least ten times. This sequence joins TRBV20-1 and TRBJ2-3; 9 bases align to TRBD1. The length of the CDR3 is 15 residues. Germline trimming cut 3 bases from V and 6 bases from J; bases unmatched to any gene: 10. Per the germline V gene, CDR1 is DFQATT and CDR2 is SNEGSKA (reference sequence). This CDR3 is CSASSGQGMSDTQYF. The CDR3 nucleotides read TGCAGTGCTAGTTCCGGACAGGGGATGAGCGATACGCAGTATTTT.

This clonotype was observed at least ten times. The chain's CDR3 is CASSFFPRASSGNTIYF. The CDR3 DNA is TGTGCCAGCAGCTTTTTTCCCAGGGCGAGCTCTGGAAACACCATATATTTT. This chain joins TRBV7-6 and TRBJ1-3; TRBD1 is a possible D gene (5 bases). Trimming took off 3 bases at V and 0 bases at J, with 15 bases between the two ends. Germline CDR1 SGHVS, CDR2 FNYEAQ. This CDR3 is 17 amino acids long.

V and J are TRBV20-1 and TRBJ2-5, with TRBD1 identical over 8 bases. Germline loops: CDR1 DFQATT, CDR2 SNEGSKA (reference sequence). V trimming: 5 bases; J trimming: 4 bases; junction bases outside the gene matches: 9. CDR3 length equals 14 residues. CDR3 in amino acids: CSARRTGRRETQYF. In DNA form, the CDR3 reads TGCAGTGCTCGCCGGACAGGGAGAAGAGAGACCCAGTACTTC.

In its sample, this clonotype was seen a few times. The chain is built from TRBV15 and TRBJ2-3; 11 positions match TRBD2. This CDR3 spans 13 amino acids. V dropped 9 bases and J dropped 7; count of bases not matched to a gene: 6. Germline V gene data show CDR1 as LNHNV and CDR2 as YYDKDF (reference sequence). In DNA form, the CDR3 reads TGTGCCACGGGACTAGCGGTAATACATACGCAGTATTTT. This sequence encodes CATGLAVIHTQYF. Full variable domain (remainder filled in from reference TRBV15 and TRBJ2-3): DAMVIQNPRYQVTQFGKPVTLSCSQTLNHNVMYWYQQKSSQAPKLLFHYYDKDFNNEADTPDNFQSRRPNTSFCFLDIRSPGLGDTAMYLCATGLAVIHTQYFGPGTRLTVL.

This clonotype was seen at least ten times. The chain has TRBV7-4 and TRBJ2-1; a weak D match, TRBD1 (6 bases). The CDR3 runs to 16 residues. V lost 3 bases to trimming and J lost 2 bases, with 14 bases between them. Germline-derived CDR1 and CDR2 are SGHVT and SQSDAQ. The CDR3 DNA is TGTGCCAGCAGCTTGGGGGCCGGAAGGACCTACAATGAGCAGTTCTTC. Its protein product is CASSLGAGRTYNEQFF.

The CDR3 is CASSFFPHSGNTIYF. In DNA, the CDR3 is TGTGCCAGCAGTTTTTTTCCCCACTCTGGAAACACCATATATTTT. The chain is built from TRBV28 and TRBJ1-3, with D unclear. V lost 3 bases to trimming and J lost 0 bases, with 9 bases between them. The CDR3 runs to 15 residues. CDR1 and CDR2 (germline): MDHEN, SYDVKM.

In this sample, this clonotype turned up many times. The chain employs TRBV7-2 and TRBJ2-7; D is undetermined. The CDR3 runs to 14 residues. Trimming left V 5 bases short and J 2 bases short, with 13 bases between. Per the germline V gene, CDR1 is SGHTA and CDR2 is FQGNSA. The CDR3 loop is CASSLLLAAYEQYF. The CDR3 coding sequence is TGTGCCAGCAGCCTCTTGCTGGCAGCCTACGAGCAGTACTTC.

This clonotype was seen only a few times. This rearrangement joins TRBV6-5 to TRBJ1-2; D is perhaps TRBD1 (5 bases). Germline loops: CDR1 MNHEY, CDR2 SVGAGI. Trimming stripped 9 bases from V and 4 bases from J, with 21 bases between. This CDR3 contains 15 residues. The CDR3, as DNA: TGTGCCAGTTCTTGGGGGGAGGGTACGACCTATGGCTACACCTTC. Translated: CASSWGEGTTYGYTF.

This clonotype occurred a few times. The chain carries TRBV5-5 and TRBJ1-1; D is ambiguous. This CDR3 contains 14 residues. Germline CDR1 reads SGHKS; CDR2 reads YYEKEE (reference sequence). The V gene lost 4 bases and the J gene lost 4 bases, with 14 bases spanning the gap. In DNA form, the CDR3 reads TGTGCCAGCAGCAGGATACAGCTAGGCACTGAAGCTTTCTTT. Its protein is CASSRIQLGTEAFF.

This clonotype was counted only a few times. This chain uses TRBV12-3 or TRBV12-4 with TRBJ2-7, with D perhaps matching TRBD1 or TRBD2 (5 bases each). Trimming left V 4 bases short and J 0 bases short, with 10 bases between. The CDR3 consists of 14 residues. In DNA, the CDR3 is TGTGCCAGCAGTTGGGGACCAAGCTCCTACGAGCAGTACTTC. It yields the protein CASSWGPSSYEQYF.

The rearrangement links TRBV10-3 to TRBJ1-2; D remains ambiguous. Germline assignment: CDR1 ENHRY and CDR2 SYGVKD. Trimming cost V 3 bases and J 8 bases, with 10 bases left between them. The CDR3 contains 12 residues. This CDR3 reads CAISEGTFGYTF. For the CDR3, the DNA is TGTGCCATCAGTGAAGGCACGTTCGGCTACACCTTC.

This clonotype has just a few counts. This chain joins TRBV7-9 and TRBJ1-1, with TRBD1 matching over 8 bases. Germline V lookup: CDR1 SEHNR, CDR2 FQNEAQ (reference sequence). There are 14 residues in the CDR3. Trimming took 4 bases from V and 5 from J; bases not matched to a gene: 6. The chain's CDR3 is CASSSGGVVTEAFF. CDR3 bases: TGTGCCAGCAGCTCAGGGGGCGTGGTAACTGAAGCTTTCTTT.

The chain recombines TRBV5-1 with TRBJ1-1; D is undetermined. V lost 0 bases to trimming and J lost 5 bases, with 11 bases between them. The germline V gene has CDR1 SGHRS and CDR2 YFSETQ. This CDR3 has 14 amino acids. The CDR3 DNA reads as TGCGCCAGCAGCTTGGCCGGCCGGGAGACTGAAGCTTTCTTT. Protein sequence: CASSLAGRETEAFF.

Many counts were recorded for this clonotype. The chain recombines TRBV19 with TRBJ2-2; D may be TRBD1 (6 bases). V lost 3 bases, J lost 3 bases, and 11 bases lay in between. The CDR3 is 15 amino acids. In germline, CDR1 is LNHDA, CDR2 SQIVND (reference sequence). CDR3 sequence reads: CASSMIGGDTGELFF. Written as DNA, the CDR3 is TGTGCCAGTAGTATGATAGGGGGAGACACCGGGGAGCTGTTTTTT.

The sample holds many counts of this clonotype. The V and J genes are TRBV4-3 and TRBJ2-7; D is unresolved. CDR1 and CDR2 from the germline V gene are LGHNA and YSLEER. The CDR3 is made up of 15 amino acids. Trimming took off 1 base at V and 4 bases at J, with 14 bases between the two ends. CDR3 sequence: CASSQGASPLYEQYF. In DNA form, the CDR3 reads TGCGCCAGCAGCCAAGGGGCTTCCCCTCTTTACGAGCAGTACTTC.

In this sample, this clonotype turned up many times. This chain connects TRBV10-3 to TRBJ1-1, with D unresolved. The CDR3 extends over 14 amino acids. CDR1 ENHRY and CDR2 SYGVKD come from the germline V gene. V was trimmed by 7 bases and J by 0 bases, leaving 12 bases between them. The CDR3: CAIKVSAMNTEAFF. The CDR3 bases are TGTGCCATCAAAGTTTCCGCGATGAACACTGAAGCTTTCTTT.

This clonotype came up many times. This chain joins TRBV27 and TRBJ1-2; tentative D call: TRBD1 (5 bases). V gave up 5 bases and J gave up 4 bases, with 11 bases separating them. Germline V CDR1 and CDR2: MNHEY, SMNVEV (reference sequence). The length of the CDR3 is 13 residues. The DNA of the CDR3 is TGTGCCAGCAGTCCCCCGGGGGGCTATGGCTACACCTTC. This sequence encodes CASSPPGGYGYTF.

The chain joins TRBV9 to TRBJ2-3, with no clear D. This CDR3 contains 14 residues. Trimming took off 4 bases at V and 6 bases at J, with 15 bases between the two ends. The germline CDR1 and CDR2 sequences are SGDLS and YYNGEE. CDR3 loop: CASSPYDGLDTQYF. The CDR3 region has the DNA TGTGCCAGCAGCCCTTATGATGGGTTGGATACGCAGTATTTT.

This clonotype was seen only a few times. The V and J genes are TRBV7-9 and TRBJ2-7; unclear D gene. Trimming took 0 bases from V and 2 from J, leaving 8 bases between them. CDR1 and CDR2 (germline): SEHNR, FQNEAQ (reference sequence). This CDR3 comprises 14 residues. CDR3 DNA: TGTGCCAGCAGCTTAGCGGGGTCCGCCTACGAGCAGTACTTC. Protein product: CASSLAGSAYEQYF.

This clonotype has at least ten counts. The chain uses TRBV27 and TRBJ2-3; D is undetermined. V was clipped by 3 bases and J by 0 bases, with 7 bases between them. The germline V gene has CDR1 MNHEY and CDR2 SMNVEV (reference sequence). The length of the CDR3 is 14 residues. Written as DNA, the CDR3 is TGTGCCAGCAGTTTCAGGAGAAGCACAGATACGCAGTATTTT. The encoded protein is CASSFRRSTDTQYF.

This clonotype came up many times. The chain links TRBV7-2 to TRBJ2-1, with unresolved D. The germline V and J ends were trimmed by 1 base and 5 bases, with 6 bases remaining between them. Germline V gene data show CDR1 as SGHTA and CDR2 as FQGNSA. The CDR3 totals 13 residues. The CDR3 region is CASSLGRNNEQFF. The CDR3 bases are TGTGCCAGCAGCTTAGGGCGAAACAATGAGCAGTTCTTC. Complete variable domain (other parts from reference TRBV7-2 and TRBJ2-1): GAGVSQSPSNKVTEKGKDVELRCDPISGHTALYWYRQSLGQGLEFLIYFQGNSAPDKSGLPSDRFSAERTGGSVSTLTIQRTQQEDSAVYLCASSLGRNNEQFFGPGTRLTVL.

This chain uses TRBV6-2 or TRBV6-3 with TRBJ2-7; possibly TRBD1 for D (5 bases). In germline, CDR1 is MNHEY, CDR2 SVGEGT. The CDR3 has 15 amino acids. Trimming left V 6 bases short and J 0 bases short, with 15 bases between. The DNA for the CDR3 is TGTGCCAGCAGACGGACCTTGACAGACTCCTACGAGCAGTACTTC. This encodes CASRRTLTDSYEQYF.

Ten or more counts support this clonotype. The chain links TRBV7-2 to TRBJ1-1; unclear D gene. Trimming removed 5 bases at V and 5 bases at J, with 21 bases between. Germline V gives CDR1 SGHTA, CDR2 FQGNSA. The CDR3 spans 16 residues. The CDR3 coding sequence is TGTGCCAGCAGCCCCCGGGTCTCCCCCCCCGGTACTGAAGCTTTCTTT. Translation: CASSPRVSPPGTEAFF.

On this clonotype: A much larger clonotype is one base distant, so this may be a read error. The chain combines TRBV7-2 with TRBJ2-5; 8 bases line up with TRBD1. The CDR3 runs to 19 residues. Germline CDR1 and CDR2: SGHTA and FQGNSA. V lost 4 bases and J lost 5; bases outside the gene matches: 21. CDR3 region: CASSSSFPGAGGLGETQYF. Written as DNA, the CDR3 is TGTGCCAGCAGCTCGAGTTTCCCTGGGGCAGGGGGCCTCGGGGAGACCCAGTACTTC.